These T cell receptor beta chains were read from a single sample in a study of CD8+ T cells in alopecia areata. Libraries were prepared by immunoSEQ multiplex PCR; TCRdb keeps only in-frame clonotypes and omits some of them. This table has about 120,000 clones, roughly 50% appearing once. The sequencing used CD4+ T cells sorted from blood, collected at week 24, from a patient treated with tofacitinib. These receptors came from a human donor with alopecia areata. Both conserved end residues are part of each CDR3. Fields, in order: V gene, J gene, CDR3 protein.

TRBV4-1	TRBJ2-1	CASSQDRHSVYNEQFF
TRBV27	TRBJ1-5	CASSLQGGVAQHF
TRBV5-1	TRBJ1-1	CASSLQGQTEAFF
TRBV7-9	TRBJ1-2	CASSRTGTSYGYTF
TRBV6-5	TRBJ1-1	CASSYWGGKAAEAFF
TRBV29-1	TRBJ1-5	CSVSQGKRGNQPQHF
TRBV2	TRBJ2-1	CASRETGSNEQFF
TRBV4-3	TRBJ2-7	CASSPTGYHEQYF
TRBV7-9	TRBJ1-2	CASRGQGYGYTF
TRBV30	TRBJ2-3	CAGKASGSTDTQYF